This TCR beta chain emerged from a study of blood T cell repertoires in COVID-19. In the study overall: Spain, Italy and the United States supplied samples that represented acute and convalescent COVID-19. T cells, B-cell-depleted T cells, or PBMCs provided the cDNA or gDNA that served as material.

Per the original methods: Counts of nucleated cells, estimated from reference gene primer amplification, were obtained. Here immunoSEQ multiplex PCR was the method, and the copy in TCRdb shows in-frame clones only, minus some. The DNA gave D and trimming, while V, J and clone size come from that table. The sample lists 55,000 to 85,000 clones; 81% were seen once. Trimming stripped 6 bases from V and 3 bases from J, with 10 bases between. Germline values: CDR1 SGHTA, CDR2 FQGNSA. The CDR3 is 13 amino acids. The clonotype comes from a woman in her sixties or seventies with acute or convalescent COVID-19. The sample was peripheral blood. The V call is TRBV7-2, the J call TRBJ2-3; no clear D gene. The CDR3 spells CASRPPGTDTQYF. CDR3 bases: TGTGCCAGCAGACCACCAGGAACAGATACGCAGTATTTT.